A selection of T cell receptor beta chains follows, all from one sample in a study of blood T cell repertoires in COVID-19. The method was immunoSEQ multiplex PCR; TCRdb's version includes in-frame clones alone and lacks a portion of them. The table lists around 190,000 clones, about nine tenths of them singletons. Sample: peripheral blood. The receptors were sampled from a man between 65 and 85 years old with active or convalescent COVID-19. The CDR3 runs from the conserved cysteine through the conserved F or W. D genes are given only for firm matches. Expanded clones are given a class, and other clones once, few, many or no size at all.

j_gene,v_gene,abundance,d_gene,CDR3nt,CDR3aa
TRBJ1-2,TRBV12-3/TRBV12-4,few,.,TGTGCCAGCAGTTTAGACAGGAGCTACACCTTC,CASSLDRSYTF
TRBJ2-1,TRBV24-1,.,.,TGTGCCACCAGTGATTTTAGAGGGAACTATGAGCAGTTCTTC,CATSDFRGNYEQFF
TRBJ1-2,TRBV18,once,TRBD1,TGTGCCAGCTCACCAGGGACAGGCAGCTATGGCTACACCTTC,CASSPGTGSYGYTF
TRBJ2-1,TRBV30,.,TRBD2,TGTGCCTGGAGTGTACCAGGGGCTAGCGGGAACAATGAGCAGTTCTTC,CAWSVPGASGNNEQFF
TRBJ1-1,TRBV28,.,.,TGTGCCAGCAGTTTATCACAGGGCTACACTGAAGCTTTCTTT,CASSLSQGYTEAFF
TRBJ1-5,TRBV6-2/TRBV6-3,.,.,TGTGCCAGCAGTCCGTACAGGGAGAGCAATCAGCCCCAGCATTTT,CASSPYRESNQPQHF
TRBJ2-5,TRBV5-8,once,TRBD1,TGTGCCAGCAGACCAGAGCTGGGACAGGGCTTCGAGACCCAGTACTTC,CASRPELGQGFETQYF
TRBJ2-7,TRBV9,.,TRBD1,TGTGCCAGCAGCCCCCACCTGGGACAGGGGGCAGGGGAGCAGTACTTC,CASSPHLGQGAGEQYF
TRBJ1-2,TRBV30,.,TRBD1,TGTGCCTGGAGTGCCCCAGGGGGCAATGGCTACACCTTC,CAWSAPGGNGYTF
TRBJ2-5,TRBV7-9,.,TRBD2,TGTGCCAGCGAGAGGTCGACTAGCGGAGGGGTAGAGACCCAGTACTTC,CASERSTSGGVETQYF
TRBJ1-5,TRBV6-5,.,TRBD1,TGTGCCAGCAGGGGACAGGGGGACAATCAGCCCCAGCATTTT,CASRGQGDNQPQHF
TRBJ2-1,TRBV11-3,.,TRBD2,TGTGCCAGCAGCTTAAGCGGTAGCGGGAGGACCTACAATGAGCAGTTCTTC,CASSLSGSGRTYNEQFF
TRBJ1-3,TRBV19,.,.,TGTGCCAGTAGTCCCGGGACTGTGGGCGGAAACACCATATATTTT,CASSPGTVGGNTIYF
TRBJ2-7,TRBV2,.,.,TGTGCCAGCATGGCAGCGAAATACGAGCAGTACTTC,CASMAAKYEQYF
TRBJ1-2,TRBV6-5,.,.,TGTGCCAGCAGGACAGCTCGTAACTATGGCTACACCTTC,CASRTARNYGYTF
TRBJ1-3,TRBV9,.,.,TGTGCCAGCAGCGGGCGGGGGGCGATCCTCTCTGGAAACACCATATATTTT,CASSGRGAILSGNTIYF
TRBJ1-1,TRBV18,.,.,TGTGCCAGCTCACCCGGAAACCTAGATAGGGCTTTCTTT,CASSPGNLDRAFF
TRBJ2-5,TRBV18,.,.,TGTGCCAGCTCACCACTGCCAGTACAAGAGACCCAGTACTTC,CASSPLPVQETQYF
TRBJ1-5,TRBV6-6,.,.,TGTGCCAGCAGTTCGGGGTATAGCAATCAGCCCCAGCATTTT,CASSSGYSNQPQHF
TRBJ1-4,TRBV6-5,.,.,TGTGCCGGCCGAGACAGTCCTAATGAAAAACTGTTTTTT,CAGRDSPNEKLFF
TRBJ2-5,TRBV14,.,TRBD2,TGTGCCAGCAGCCAAGATGTGGTCGGGGGGGGGCAAGAGACCCAGTACTTC,CASSQDVVGGGQETQYF
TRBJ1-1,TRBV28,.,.,TGTGCCAGCAGTCCTTCCCTCTGGGCGACTGAAGCTTTCTTT,CASSPSLWATEAFF
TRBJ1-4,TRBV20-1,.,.,TGCAGTGCTCCCCGAGGTGAAAAACTGTTTTTT,CSAPRGEKLFF
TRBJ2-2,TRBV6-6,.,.,TGTGCCAGCAGTTCTACAGGGTCGGGAACCGGGGAGCTGTTTTTT,CASSSTGSGTGELFF
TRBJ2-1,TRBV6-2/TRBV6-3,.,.,TGTGCCAGCAGTTACTCGGTCGGGAGCCTCGATGAGCAGTTCTTC,CASSYSVGSLDEQFF
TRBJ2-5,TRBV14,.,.,TGTGCCAGCAGCTTATTCGCGCAGGGAACTTTGGAGACCCAGTACTTC,CASSLFAQGTLETQYF
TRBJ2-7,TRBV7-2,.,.,TGTGCCAGCAGCTTAGGATTACGGTACGAGCAGTACTTC,CASSLGLRYEQYF
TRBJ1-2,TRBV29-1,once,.,TGCAGCGTGGCCCCCAGGGGAAACTATGGCTACACCTTC,CSVAPRGNYGYTF
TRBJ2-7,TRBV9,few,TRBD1,TGTGCCAGCAGCGCCGACAGGGGGGACTCCTACGAGCAGTACTTC,CASSADRGDSYEQYF